Following are 10 T cell receptor beta chains from one sample sequenced in a study of Ad26.COV2.S vaccination and SARS-CoV-2 variants. Profiled with immunoSEQ multiplex PCR; TCRdb holds only in-frame clones, not every one. The table has 87,000 or so clones, approximately 82% seen once; the top ten hold 16%. The source was peripheral blood, collected after recovery from COVID-19. The receptors come from a human donor who had recovered from COVID-19.

This clone was observed a handful of times. The chain couples TRBV5-4 to TRBJ1-2; a possible D gene is TRBD1 (6 bases). CDR3 size: 18 residues. Germline-derived CDR1 and CDR2 are SGHNT and YYREEE (reference sequence). V was clipped by 5 bases and J by 8 bases, with 31 bases between them. Written as DNA, the CDR3 is TGTGCCAGCAGTCTACCTCCCGGTAGGACAGACTTCGGGAGGGGCTACACCTTC. It translates to CASSLPPGRTDFGRGYTF. Variable domain in full (rest from reference TRBV5-4 and TRBJ1-2): ETGVTQSPTHLIKTRGQQVTLRCSSQSGHNTVSWYQQALGQGPQFIFQYYREEENGRGNFPPRFSGLQFPNYSSELNVNALELDDSALYLCASSLPPGRTDFGRGYTFGSGTRLTVV.

The V call is TRBV4-2, the J call TRBJ2-6; 7 positions agree with TRBD1. J was trimmed by 0 bases and V by 5 bases; bases with no gene match: 13. Germline CDR1 and CDR2: LGHNA and YNFKEQ. This CDR3 spans 19 amino acids. CDR3 sequence reads: CASSGRGTDLFSGANVLTF. CDR3 sequence (DNA): TGTGCCAGCAGCGGAAGAGGGACAGACTTATTCTCTGGGGCCAACGTCCTGACTTTC.

The chain joins TRBV11-3 to TRBJ1-4, with D unclear. Trimming cost V 5 bases and J 14 bases, with 18 bases left between them. This CDR3 region has 13 residues. In germline, CDR1 is SGHNT, CDR2 YENEEA. CDR3 sequence reads: CASSDYKKQELFF. CDR3 bases: TGTGCCAGCAGCGACTACAAGAAACAAGAGCTGTTTTTT.

This chain uses TRBV6-2 or TRBV6-3 with TRBJ2-7; D ambiguous. V was pared by 4 bases and J by 2 bases, with 15 bases between. Germline lookup yields CDR1 MNHEY and CDR2 SVGEGT. The CDR3 covers 15 residues. CDR3 DNA: TGTGCCAGCAGTTCGGTCCTAAGGGTCACCTACGAGCAGTACTTC. This codes for CASSSVLRVTYEQYF.

The chain couples TRBV27 to TRBJ1-2; 7 bases match TRBD1. Germline lookup yields CDR1 MNHEY and CDR2 SMNVEV (reference sequence). This CDR3 region has 14 residues. V shed 0 bases, J shed 5 bases, and the junction held 3 bases outside the gene matches. DNA of the CDR3: TGTGCCAGCAGTTTATCGAGACAGGGATATGGCTACACCTTC. The encoded protein is CASSLSRQGYGYTF.

This clone was observed once. The V gene is TRBV7-9, the J gene TRBJ1-5; no definite D call. CDR3 length equals 15 residues. Deletions cut 5 bases from V and 2 bases from J, with 13 bases between. Per germline, CDR1 SEHNR and CDR2 FQNEAQ (reference sequence). The CDR3 region is CASSESTSGNQPQHF. Here the CDR3 DNA reads TGTGCCAGCAGCGAATCCACCTCGGGCAATCAGCCCCAGCATTTT.

V gene TRBV28 combines with J gene TRBJ1-1; the D is unclear. The CDR3 runs 14 residues. Trimming shortened V by 1 base and J by 5 bases, and 11 bases separated the two germline ends. Germline V gene lookup returns CDR1 MDHEN and CDR2 SYDVKM. The CDR3 DNA follows: TGTGCCAGCAGTTTATTTGTTGGAGGGACTGAAGCTTTCTTT. It translates to CASSLFVGGTEAFF.

V and J are TRBV9 and TRBJ1-2; no definite D call. The CDR3 has 15 amino acids. Trimming left V 0 bases short and J 2 bases short, with 11 bases between. Germline V gene sequence: CDR1 SGDLS, CDR2 YYNGEE. The CDR3 sequence: CASSVGGNANYGYTF. CDR3 DNA sequence: TGTGCCAGCAGCGTAGGAGGGAATGCAAACTATGGCTACACCTTC.

This rearrangement joins TRBV28 to TRBJ2-5; D is unresolved. V was clipped by 4 bases and J by 5 bases, with 14 bases between them. The CDR3 has 14 residues. CDR1 and CDR2 (germline): MDHEN, SYDVKM. CDR3 DNA sequence: TGTGCCAGCAGTTCCCGAAGTGTTCCGGAGACCCAGTACTTC. Protein: CASSSRSVPETQYF.

V is TRBV19 and J is TRBJ2-7, with TRBD2 matching over 7 bases. The CDR3 is 14 amino acids. The V gene end was trimmed by 4 bases and the J gene end by 6 bases; junction bases not matched to a gene: 9. Per germline, CDR1 LNHDA and CDR2 SQIVND (reference sequence). CDR3 sequence: CASSTQSGIGEQYF. CDR3 coding DNA: TGTGCCAGTAGTACCCAGAGCGGGATCGGCGAGCAGTACTTC.